This record concerns one T cell receptor beta chain sequence. Its antigen remains undetermined. No base quality values were provided; no much bigger clone lies one nucleotide off. This entry belongs to a study of T cell changes during pregnancy in multiple sclerosis (dated by TCRdb to about 2019). About the study as a whole: The study examined how the T cell repertoire changed over the course of pregnancy in women with multiple sclerosis.

For CDR1 and CDR2, the germline V gene lists SGHNT and YENEEA. Cut back by 0 bases and 2 bases, the V and J ends lie 7 bases apart. The CDR3 runs 14 amino acids, cysteine and phenylalanine included. The CDR3 DNA has 42 bases and is translated from base 1. The library came from the immunoSEQ multiplex PCR assay. Not all clones reach the TCRdb copy of this immuneACCESS table, which keeps in-frame sequences only. Checked studies attribute under half of the gap to unresolved V genes and leave the rest unexplained. In all, the sample holds 55,000 to 80,000 clones, and 94% of those were seen once. Of the sample, about 0.6% is held by the ten largest clones.

Sequences were derived from peripheral blood, sampled in the third trimester of pregnancy. The chain was built from TRBV11-3 and TRBJ2-5, with no reliable assignment of the D segment. The sequence was collected from a female donor with multiple sclerosis, enrolled in a pregnancy study. The DNA reads as follows: TGTGCCAGCAGCTTAGACCCTAAGCAAGAGACCCAGTACTTC. It codes for CASSLDPKQETQYF.